Sequencing of this T cell receptor beta chain was carried out in a study of CXCR3-negative and CXCR3-positive naive CD8 T cells (dated by TCRdb to between 2019 and 2020). General notes on the study: In total, 110 million to 150 million TRB reads were obtained, corresponding to roughly 1.5 +/- 0.3 million reads per library. Diversity and physicochemical repertoire analyses covered approximately 10 donors pooled from two independent experiments. For the TRBV-TRBJ cluster analysis, the naive subsets came from 5 donors, while the memory cells came from 3 donors.

Results the study describes overall, beyond this receptor: Comparably high repertoire diversity was found in both naive subsets, whereas much lower repertoire diversity was found in memory CD8+ T cells. Compared with CXCR3-negative naive cells, CXCR3-positive naive cells had TRB CDR3s with higher hydrophobicity (lower Kidera factor 4), lower energy, and higher strength and volume indices. Naive CXCR3-negative and CXCR3-positive cells from the same donor showed similar TRBV-TRBJ usage, whereas memory cells showed distinct patterns. Because CXCR3 expression was partially decreased after cryopreservation, freshly isolated PBMCs were used for most assays. Because surface CD5, which has been linked to self-reactivity in mice, was comparable between naive subsets, TCR interaction strength was also inferred from TRB CDR3 physicochemical properties.

Reads for this sample came from a NextSeq 550. The Human TCR Profiling Kit (MiLaboratory) was used to prepare UMI-labeled 5' RACE TRB cDNA libraries. The full amount of extracted RNA was used for cDNA synthesis, and the full amount of resulting cDNA was used for PCR amplification. Libraries were prepared in parallel with an identical number of PCR cycles. The authors processed their data as follows. With a minimum of two reads required per UMI, MIGEC and MiXCR pulled out about 50,000 +/- 10,000 unique UMI-labeled TRB cDNA molecules from each library. Each library averaged approximately 40,000 +/- 10,000 functional in-frame TRB CDR3 nucleotide clonotypes without stop codons. After downsampling to 5000 UMI-labeled TRB molecules per sample, diversity metrics, including normalized Shannon-Wiener and Chao1, were computed in VDJtools. VDJtools computed clonotype-size-weighted physicochemical properties of the central five CDR3 residues: interaction energy, strength, volume and Kidera factor 4. One entry per CDR3 protein sequence results from the TCRdb reprocessing of the reads, with DNA left out. The V and J calls follow TCRdb's processing rather than the paper's. The table for this sample shows some 130,000 distinct CDR3 sequences. The ten largest make up approximately 0.29% of the sample.

Turning to this clonotype: The target of this receptor is not known.

Each CD8+ T cell subset was flow-sorted in triplicate, and 300,000 or so cells per subset were placed directly into RLT lysis buffer. Naive CD8+ T cells were defined stringently as CD45RO-CCR7+CD27+CD95- to exclude memory contaminants. Standard density gradient centrifugation was used to isolate peripheral blood mononuclear cells from buffy coats. A FACSAria III was used to flow-sort naive CD8+ T cells into CXCR3-negative and CXCR3-positive populations. Total RNA was extracted from sorted cells with an RNeasy Mini Kit. The CDR3 holds 14 amino acids from the cysteine to the phenylalanine. No DNA was logged.

The TCR comes from a human donor in good health. Some clones in this sample may be carry-over from other donors' samples. Rearrangement joined TRBV12-3 or TRBV12-4 to TRBJ1-2; absent DNA, TCRdb's TRBD1 call cannot be checked. The specimen was naive CXCR3- CD8+ T cells from blood. This specimen's cell subset or site label, per the study, means: CD45RO-CCR7+CD27+CD95- naive CD8+ T cells lacking CXCR3 (TNR3-). This receptor has the CDR3 CASSLHRTGNGYTF.